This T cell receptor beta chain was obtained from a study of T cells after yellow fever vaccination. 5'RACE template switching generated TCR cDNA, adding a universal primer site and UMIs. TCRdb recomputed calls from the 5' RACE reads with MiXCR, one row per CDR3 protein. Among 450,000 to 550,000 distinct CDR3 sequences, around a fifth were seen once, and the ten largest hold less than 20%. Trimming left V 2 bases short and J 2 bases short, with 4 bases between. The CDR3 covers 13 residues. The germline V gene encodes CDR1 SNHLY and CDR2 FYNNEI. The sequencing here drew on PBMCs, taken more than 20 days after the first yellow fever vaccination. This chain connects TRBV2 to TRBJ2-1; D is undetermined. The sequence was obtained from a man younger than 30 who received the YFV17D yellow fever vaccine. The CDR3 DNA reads TGTGCCAGCAGTGAAAGGGCCTACAATGAGCAGTTCTTC. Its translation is CASSERAYNEQFF.